Listed below are T cell receptor beta chains from one sample, sequenced in a study of blood T cell repertoires in COVID-19. Clones were read by immunoSEQ multiplex PCR, and TCRdb kept only the in-frame ones, dropping some. The sample lists tens of thousands of clones, around 80% occurring once. Source material: peripheral blood. The receptors were gathered from a human donor with active or convalescent COVID-19. The donor label of this sample is uncertain. CDR3s include the opening cysteine and the closing phenylalanine or tryptophan. D genes are given only for firm matches. Clone size is stated in some rows and not others, as once, few, many or a class when expanded.

V gene,clone size,D gene,J gene,CDR3 protein,CDR3 DNA
TRBV10-3,NA,NA,TRBJ1-5,CAISESRSGAQHF,TGTGCCATCAGTGAATCAAGATCGGGGGCCCAGCATTTT
TRBV5-8,NA,NA,TRBJ1-5,CASSPATVQPQHF,TGTGCCAGCAGCCCCGCGACAGTTCAGCCCCAGCATTTT
TRBV27,once,TRBD1,TRBJ2-7,CASSTRQGFVYEQYF,TGTGCCAGCAGTACCAGACAGGGTTTTGTGTACGAGCAGTACTTC
TRBV6-6,NA,TRBD1,TRBJ2-4,CASSYGRQGENIQYF,TGTGCCAGCAGTTACGGACGACAGGGGGAAAACATTCAGTACTTC
TRBV24-1,NA,TRBD1,TRBJ1-2,CATRGTGSSYGYTF,TGTGCCACCAGAGGGACAGGTAGCAGCTATGGCTACACCTTC
TRBV2,once,TRBD1,TRBJ1-5,CASSGTGTGALQPQHF,TGTGCCAGCAGTGGGACCGGGACAGGGGCCCTTCAGCCCCAGCATTTT
TRBV5-1,few,TRBD1,TRBJ1-4,CASSFGQGNNEKLFF,TGCGCCAGCAGCTTCGGACAGGGTAATAATGAAAAACTGTTTTTT
TRBV15,NA,TRBD2,TRBJ2-1,CATSRDTAGNYNEQFF,TGTGCCACCAGCAGAGATACAGCGGGGAACTACAATGAGCAGTTCTTC
TRBV30,few,NA,TRBJ2-7,CAWSSPDHSYEQYF,TGTGCCTGGAGTTCGCCAGATCACTCCTACGAGCAGTACTTC
TRBV4-2,NA,TRBD2,TRBJ2-1,CASSQEREAYNEQFF,TGTGCCAGCAGCCAAGAGCGGGAGGCCTACAATGAGCAGTTCTTC
TRBV18,NA,NA,TRBJ2-3,CASSPRKFSLGSDTQYF,TGTGCCAGCTCACCACGGAAATTTTCACTAGGATCAGATACGCAGTATTTT
TRBV19,few,NA,TRBJ1-5,CASSIGQNQPQHF,TGTGCCAGTAGTATAGGTCAGAATCAGCCCCAGCATTTT
TRBV2,NA,TRBD1,TRBJ2-2,CASRGDRVSTGELFF,TGTGCCAGCAGGGGGGACAGGGTGAGCACCGGGGAGCTGTTTTTT
TRBV5-1,NA,TRBD1,TRBJ2-5,CASSTGQGGETQYF,TGCGCCAGCAGCACCGGACAGGGGGGAGAGACCCAGTACTTC
TRBV11-2,NA,TRBD1,TRBJ1-1,CASSLGGQVTGAREAFF,TGTGCCAGCAGCTTAGGAGGACAGGTCACAGGGGCCCGTGAAGCTTTCTTT
TRBV27,NA,TRBD1,TRBJ2-7,CASSPTTPTGGLAYEQYF,TGTGCCAGCAGTCCAACAACCCCGACAGGGGGCTTAGCCTACGAGCAGTACTTC
TRBV5-1,NA,TRBD1,TRBJ1-4,CASSQVQGIYEKLFF,TGCGCCAGCAGCCAGGTACAGGGGATTTATGAAAAACTGTTTTTT
TRBV24-1,NA,TRBD1,TRBJ1-3,CANLNRGRSGNTIYF,TGTGCCAACCTAAACAGGGGTCGTTCTGGAAACACCATATATTTT
TRBV5-1,once,NA,TRBJ1-4,CASSRRGEKLFF,TGCGCCAGCAGCCGGCGGGGGGAAAAACTGTTTTTT
TRBV3-1/TRBV3-2,once,TRBD2,TRBJ2-2,CASSQGTSGRLGDGELFF,TGTGCCAGCAGCCAAGGAACTAGCGGGAGGCTCGGGGACGGGGAGCTGTTTTTT
TRBV5-6,NA,NA,TRBJ2-3,CASSLWSRRTGTQYF,TGTGCCAGCAGCTTGTGGAGCCGTAGAACGGGTACGCAGTATTTT
TRBV2,NA,TRBD1,TRBJ1-2,CASSSGLGTAINYGYTF,TGTGCCAGCAGCTCAGGCCTCGGGACAGCTATAAACTATGGCTACACCTTC
TRBV5-1,once,TRBD1,TRBJ2-1,CATGTGNNEQFF,TGCGCCACCGGGACAGGAAACAATGAGCAGTTCTTC
TRBV5-8,NA,NA,TRBJ2-1,CASSLDFLAHHNEQFF,TGTGCCAGCAGCTTGGATTTCCTAGCGCACCACAATGAGCAGTTCTTC
TRBV6-5,NA,NA,TRBJ2-1,CASSYAGNRYNEQFF,TGTGCCAGCAGTTACGCGGGAAATAGGTATAATGAGCAGTTCTTC
TRBV9,NA,TRBD2,TRBJ2-1,CASSVKGSGSRGEQFF,TGTGCCAGCAGCGTCAAGGGTAGCGGGAGTCGTGGTGAGCAGTTCTTC